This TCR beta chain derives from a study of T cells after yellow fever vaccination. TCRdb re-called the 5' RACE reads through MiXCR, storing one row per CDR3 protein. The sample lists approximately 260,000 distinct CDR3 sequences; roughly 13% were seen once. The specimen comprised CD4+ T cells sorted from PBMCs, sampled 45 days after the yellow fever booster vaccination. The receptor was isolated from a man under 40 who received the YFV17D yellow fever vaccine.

CDR3 bases: TGCGCCAGCAGCTTGGAACCGGTGAGCTACGAGCAGTACTTC. Protein product: CASSLEPVSYEQYF. The chain recombines TRBV5-1 with TRBJ2-7; D is uncertain. V was clipped by 0 bases and J by 3 bases, with 10 bases between them. The CDR3 extends over 14 amino acids. From germline, CDR1 is SGHRS and CDR2 YFSETQ.